The entry that follows covers one T cell receptor beta chain sequence. These data belong to a study of T cell changes during pregnancy in multiple sclerosis. The CDR3 is made up of 16 amino acids. V lost 7 bases and J lost 5; bases outside the gene matches: 10. Germline V gene lookup returns CDR1 MRHNA and CDR2 SNTAGT. Method: immunoSEQ multiplex PCR; TCRdb's copy keeps in-frame clones and lacks some. The data show 45,000 to 50,000 clones, roughly nine tenths seen once. This specimen consisted of CD4+ T cells from peripheral blood mononuclear cells, obtained in the second trimester of pregnancy. The clonotype comes from a female donor in good health, enrolled as a control in a pregnancy study. This rearrangement joins TRBV6-4 to TRBJ2-2, with 10 bases that match TRBD1. The CDR3 sequence: CASTRMGQGTTGELFF. In DNA, the CDR3 is TGTGCCAGCACCAGAATGGGACAGGGGACGACCGGGGAGCTGTTTTTT.